What follows are 23 T cell receptor beta chains derived from one specimen sequenced in a study of CD8 T cells in ankylosing spondylitis. TCRdb reanalysed the 5' RACE reads using MiXCR and keeps one entry per CDR3 protein. The repertoire includes some 270,000 distinct CDR3 sequences, under 35% of them detected once, and about 4% sits in the top ten. Material for sequencing was blood, either unsorted or a sorted T cell fraction (not recorded which). All receptors derive from a male donor with ankylosing spondylitis or in good health (not recorded which).

The chain is built from TRBV7-2 and TRBJ2-1; TRBD2 might be the D (5 bases). Trimming took off 8 bases at V and 0 bases at J, with 11 bases between the two ends. Germline assignment: CDR1 SGHTA and CDR2 FQGNSA. This CDR3 region has 14 residues. CDR3 sequence (DNA): TGTGCCAGCGAGGGAATCAACTCCTACAATGAGCAGTTCTTC. Residues: CASEGINSYNEQFF. Filled out from reference TRBV7-2 and TRBJ2-1, the complete variable domain reads GAGVSQSPSNKVTEKGKDVELRCDPISGHTALYWYRQSLGQGLEFLIYFQGNSAPDKSGLPSDRFSAERTGGSVSTLTIQRTQQEDSAVYLCASEGINSYNEQFFGPGTRLTVL.

This CDR3 reads CASSFGTGGDEQYF. The CDR3 DNA is TGTGCCAGCAGTTTTGGGACAGGGGGCGACGAGCAGTACTTC. The gene calls are TRBV27 and TRBJ2-7, with TRBD1 matching 12 bases. CDR3 length equals 14 residues. With V trimmed by 3 bases and J by 5 bases, 2 bases remained unmatched. Per the germline V gene, CDR1 is MNHEY and CDR2 is SMNVEV (reference sequence).

This clonotype was seen at least ten times. This chain uses TRBV29-1 with TRBJ2-5; D might be TRBD1 (5 bases). Looked up from germline, CDR1 is SQVTM and CDR2 is ANQGSEA. V was pared by 6 bases and J by 5 bases, with 10 bases between. CDR3 length equals 11 residues. CDR3 in DNA: TGCAGCGTCCGAAAGGGGGAGACCCAGTACTTC. Its protein is CSVRKGETQYF. Drawing the rest from reference TRBV29-1 and TRBJ2-5, the complete variable domain is SAVISQKPSRDICQRGTSLTIQCQVDSQVTMMFWYRQQPGQSLTLIATANQGSEATYESGFVIDKFPISRPNLTFSTLTVSNMSPEDSSIYLCSVRKGETQYFGPGTRLLVL.

Only a few counts were recorded for this clonotype. J is TRBJ2-3 and V is TRBV12-3 or TRBV12-4; no clear D. The CDR3 spans 14 residues. V lost 11 bases and J lost 0, with 15 bases in between. The CDR3 DNA sequence: TGTGCCTCCCACGATGGGCTGAGCACAGATACGCAGTATTTT. As protein: CASHDGLSTDTQYF.

The chain carries TRBV7-2 and TRBJ1-2; weak D call: TRBD1 (5 bases). The germline V gene has CDR1 SGHTA and CDR2 FQGNSA. The CDR3 has 14 amino acids. Deletions cut 1 base from V and 7 bases from J, with 13 bases between. This CDR3 is CASSLGGSGTGYTF. DNA for the CDR3: TGTGCCAGCAGCTTAGGGGGGTCGGGGACTGGCTACACCTTC.

The rearrangement links TRBV15 to TRBJ2-3, with TRBD2 as a possible D gene (6 bases). CDR3 length: 14 amino acids. In germline, CDR1 is LNHNV, CDR2 YYDKDF (reference sequence). Between the trimmed V and J ends, which lost 3 bases and 4 bases, there was a span of 11 bases. This CDR3 is CATSSGTAPDTQYF. The DNA for the CDR3 is TGTGCCACCAGCAGTGGGACTGCTCCAGATACGCAGTATTTT.

This clonotype was detected only a few times. CDR3 bases: TGTGCCAGCAGTCTCCCCGACGGGTACAAGGAGACCCAGTACTTC. It encodes CASSLPDGYKETQYF. The chain carries TRBV28 and TRBJ2-5; no firm D call. V lost 5 bases to trimming and J lost 5 bases, with 18 bases between them. CDR1 and CDR2 (germline): MDHEN, SYDVKM. This CDR3 spans 15 amino acids.

This chain joins TRBV20-1 and TRBJ2-5; D is possibly TRBD1 (6 bases). The CDR3 runs to 15 residues. The germline V gene encodes CDR1 DFQATT and CDR2 SNEGSKA (reference sequence). V was clipped by 1 base and J by 2 bases, with 14 bases between them. The CDR3 nucleotides read TGCAGTGCTAGAGCCCCGACAGGAGGACAAGAGACCCAGTACTTC. It is translated as CSARAPTGGQETQYF.

This rearrangement joins TRBV15 to TRBJ1-1; no reliable D call. With 0 bases removed from V and 4 bases from J, the gap between germline ends came to 15 bases. This CDR3 has 16 residues. Germline CDR1 is LNHNV and CDR2 is YYDKDF (reference sequence). The CDR3 spells CATSRDLGTSITEAFF. CDR3 bases: TGTGCCACCAGCAGAGATCTCGGAACCTCAATCACTGAAGCTTTCTTT.

This clonotype turned up a few times. The V and J genes are TRBV5-1 and TRBJ2-3; 7 positions agree with TRBD2. The length of the CDR3 is 15 residues. Unmatched junction bases numbered 3, after V lost 1 base and J lost 1 base. Germline values: CDR1 SGHRS, CDR2 YFSETQ. Written as DNA, the CDR3 is TGCGCCAGCAGCTTGCGGGGGGTGGGCACAGATACGCAGTATTTT. Amino acid sequence: CASSLRGVGTDTQYF.

The rearrangement uses TRBV10-3 and TRBJ2-5; TRBD1 agrees at 8 bases. This CDR3 is 14 amino acids long. Germline V CDR1 and CDR2: ENHRY, SYGVKD. Unmatched junction bases numbered 1, after V lost 4 bases and J lost 0 bases. CDR3 DNA: TGTGCCATCAGTGCGACAGGGGACCAAGAGACCCAGTACTTC. Amino acid sequence: CAISATGDQETQYF.

This chain links TRBV12-3 or TRBV12-4 with TRBJ1-5; unclear D gene. V lost 7 bases and J lost 1, with 11 bases in between. The CDR3 loop spans 14 amino acids. The CDR3 loop is CASTQDGSNQPQHF. The CDR3 DNA sequence: TGTGCCAGCACCCAGGACGGGAGCAATCAGCCCCAGCATTTT.

A few counts support this clonotype. The chain uses TRBV20-1 and TRBJ1-5; 9 bases agree with TRBD1. This CDR3 contains 13 residues. Losses at the gene ends were 5 bases for V and 7 bases for J; bases not matched to a gene: 6. Germline lookup yields CDR1 DFQATT and CDR2 SNEGSKA (reference sequence). The CDR3 loop is CSAVTGGRQPQHF. The CDR3 DNA is TGCAGTGCTGTTACAGGGGGCAGGCAGCCCCAGCATTTT.

This clonotype was seen only a few times. The V gene is TRBV7-6, the J gene TRBJ2-1, with D perhaps matching TRBD1 or TRBD2 (6 bases each). Deletions cut 1 base from V and 9 bases from J, with 13 bases between. Germline lookup yields CDR1 SGHVS and CDR2 FNYEAQ. The length of the CDR3 is 14 residues. CDR3 sequence: CASSLGGGRIEQFF. CDR3 sequence (DNA): TGTGCCAGCAGCTTAGGAGGGGGGCGTATTGAGCAGTTCTTC.

This chain links TRBV4-1 with TRBJ1-5; weak D call: TRBD1 (5 bases). V lost 5 bases, J lost 6 bases, and 11 bases lay in between. The CDR3 sequence is 13 residues long. Germline-derived CDR1 and CDR2 are MGHRA and YSYEKL. The CDR3 loop is CASSTITGQPQHF. The DNA of the CDR3 is TGCGCCAGCAGCACGATAACAGGTCAGCCCCAGCATTTT.

The J gene is TRBJ2-7, the V gene TRBV20-1; TRBD1 agrees at 8 bases. Germline V CDR1 and CDR2: DFQATT, SNEGSKA (reference sequence). There are 14 residues in the CDR3. J gave up 0 bases and V 5 bases, and 6 bases lay outside the gene matches. The CDR3 bases are TGCAGTGCTCTGGGACAGGATCCCTCCTACGAGCAGTACTTC. Translating it yields CSALGQDPSYEQYF.

This clonotype was detected a few times. This chain joins TRBV20-1 and TRBJ2-1, with D perhaps being TRBD1 or TRBD2 (6 bases each). CDR3 length: 15 residues. CDR1 and CDR2 from the germline V gene are DFQATT and SNEGSKA (reference sequence). Deletions cut 0 bases from V and 3 bases from J, with 12 bases between. Here the CDR3 reads CSARDPGASYNEQFF. DNA for the CDR3: TGCAGTGCTAGAGATCCGGGGGCGAGCTACAATGAGCAGTTCTTC.

There are a few counts of this clonotype. The chain employs TRBV20-1 and TRBJ2-3, with D unclear. The CDR3 length is 13 residues. Trimming cost V 7 bases and J 3 bases, with 14 bases left between them. Germline CDR1 reads DFQATT; CDR2 reads SNEGSKA (reference sequence). CDR3 residues: CSGAPPMTDTQYF. CDR3 sequence (DNA): TGCAGTGGTGCCCCTCCTATGACAGATACGCAGTATTTT.

This clonotype came up a few times. The rearrangement joins TRBV20-1 to TRBJ2-5, with 10 positions matching TRBD2. The CDR3 contains 15 residues. The V gene's germline CDR1 is DFQATT and CDR2 SNEGSKA (reference sequence). Losses at the gene ends were 1 base for V and 4 bases for J; bases not matched to a gene: 6. The CDR3 nucleotides are TGCAGTGCTAGAGCCCTAGCGGGGGATCCAGAGACCCAGTACTTC. It specifies CSARALAGDPETQYF.

The V gene is TRBV20-1, the J gene TRBJ1-1; 8 bases are a match to TRBD1. The ends lost 0 bases at V and 11 bases at J; junction bases unmatched: 5. Germline CDR1 DFQATT, CDR2 SNEGSKA (reference sequence). This CDR3 is 12 amino acids long. The CDR3, as DNA: TGCAGTGCTAGAGAGGACAGGGAATGGGCTTTCTTT. Amino acid sequence: CSAREDREWAFF.

The chain carries TRBV12-3 or TRBV12-4 and TRBJ1-2, with D possibly being TRBD1 (6 bases). This CDR3 is built from 14 residues. Trimming cost V 4 bases and J 2 bases, with 11 bases left between them. CDR3 sequence: CASSYQTGNYGYTF. The CDR3 DNA reads as TGTGCCAGCAGTTACCAAACAGGGAACTATGGCTACACCTTC.

In its sample, this clonotype was seen a few times. The chain couples TRBV12-3 or TRBV12-4 to TRBJ2-2; D remains ambiguous. This CDR3 region has 14 residues. V lost 2 bases, J lost 0 bases, and 4 bases lay in between. The CDR3 DNA reads TGTGCCAGCAGTTTAAGGCCGAACACCGGGGAGCTGTTTTTT. Amino acid sequence: CASSLRPNTGELFF.

The rearrangement links TRBV21-1 to TRBJ2-6; no check of the table's D call, TRBD1, against the DNA was made. TRBV21-1 has pseudogene status. The CDR3 is 19 residues long. In nucleotides, the CDR3 is TGTGCCAGCAGCACGACAGGGGCGGCTTACCTATCTGGGGCCAACGTCCTGACTTTC. It codes for CASSTTGAAYLSGANVLTF.